The entry below describes one TCR beta chain. These data are taken from a study of blood T cell repertoires in COVID-19. About the research overall: Sites in the United States, Italy and Spain provided acute and convalescent COVID-19 samples. The analysed material was cDNA or gDNA that came from T cells, B-cell-depleted T cells, or PBMCs.

Original methodology: Nucleated cell counts were estimated from reference gene primer amplification. Method: immunoSEQ multiplex PCR; TCRdb's copy keeps in-frame clones and lacks some. Clonal size and the V and J genes are those of that table, whereas D and trimming came from the DNA. The table shows 80,000 to 95,000 clones, with approximately 85% occurring only once. This clonotype was sampled from a human donor in a cohort sampled during active COVID-19. Sequencing used peripheral blood.

The CDR3 loop is CASTGWGGYGEQFF. In DNA, the CDR3 is TGCGCCAGCACCGGGTGGGGGGGGTACGGTGAGCAGTTCTTC. The genes are TRBV4-1 and TRBJ2-1, with TRBD2 matching over 7 bases. Germline CDR1 reads MGHRA; CDR2 reads YSYEKL. This CDR3 comprises 14 residues. V shed 7 bases, J shed 9 bases, and the junction held 12 bases outside the gene matches.